The sequence of this T cell receptor (beta chain) was determined in a study of radiation and T cells in renal cell carcinoma. Only in-frame clones appear in the TCRdb table, and some are missing; sequencing was by immunoSEQ multiplex PCR. The repertoire holds approximately 150,000 clones, with around four fifths as singletons. As to time point: baseline pretreatment blood. The treatment was: 15 Gy SBRT to primary tumor, nephrectomy 4 weeks later. Germline CDR1 LGHNA, CDR2 YSLEER. This CDR3 contains 15 residues. V lost 0 bases to trimming and J lost 3 bases, with 9 bases between them. This clone was counted only a few times.

This chain uses TRBV4-3 with TRBJ1-5; D is ambiguous. The origin of this receptor is a woman in her 50s with renal cell carcinoma. Specimen: blood, collected from a patient whose treatment included radiotherapy and nephrectomy. CDR3 DNA: TGCGCCAGCAGCCAAGATTTTGGGCTCAATCAGCCCCAGCATTTT. Encoded protein: CASSQDFGLNQPQHF.